This T cell receptor (beta chain) emerged from a study of T cell repertoires in cytomegalovirus infection. Study in general: In public TCR beta signatures, there were indications of both CMV infection and matching HLA type. Study outcomes and limitations: Clonotypes of TCR beta that were HLA-C-restricted and CMV-specific dominated the ex vivo response. Carriers of CMV and the relevant HLA type were discriminated by public TCR beta frequency.

Notes on this clonotype: As yet, its antigen is unknown.

The germline V gene has CDR1 SQVTM and CDR2 ANQGSEA. The ends lost 4 bases at V and 7 bases at J; junction bases unmatched: 8. The CDR3 consists of 14 residues. TCRdb reanalysed the reads using MiXCR and keeps one entry per CDR3 protein. This table has around 630,000 distinct CDR3 sequences, less than 25% appearing once. Sequenced material: CD8+ T cells from PBMCs. The TCR sequence derives from a human donor in good health (CMV status not recorded). Some clones in this sample may be carry-over from other donors' samples. The V call is TRBV29-1, the J call TRBJ2-2; 8 nucleotides match TRBD2. As DNA, the CDR3 is TGCAGCGTTGGGGGAGCGGGGGCCCACGGGGAGCTGTTTTTT. Protein: CSVGGAGAHGELFF.